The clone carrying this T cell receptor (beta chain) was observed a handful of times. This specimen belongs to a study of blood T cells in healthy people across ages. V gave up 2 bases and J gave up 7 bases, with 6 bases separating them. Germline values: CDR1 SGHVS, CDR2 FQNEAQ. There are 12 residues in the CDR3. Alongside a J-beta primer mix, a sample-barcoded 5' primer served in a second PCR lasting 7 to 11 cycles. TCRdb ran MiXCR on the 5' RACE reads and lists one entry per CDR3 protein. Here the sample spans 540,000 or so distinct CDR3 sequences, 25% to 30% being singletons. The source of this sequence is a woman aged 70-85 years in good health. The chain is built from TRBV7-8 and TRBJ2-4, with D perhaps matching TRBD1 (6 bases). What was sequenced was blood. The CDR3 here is CASSLTGNIQYF. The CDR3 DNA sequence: TGTGCCAGCAGCTTAACAGGGAACATTCAGTACTTC.